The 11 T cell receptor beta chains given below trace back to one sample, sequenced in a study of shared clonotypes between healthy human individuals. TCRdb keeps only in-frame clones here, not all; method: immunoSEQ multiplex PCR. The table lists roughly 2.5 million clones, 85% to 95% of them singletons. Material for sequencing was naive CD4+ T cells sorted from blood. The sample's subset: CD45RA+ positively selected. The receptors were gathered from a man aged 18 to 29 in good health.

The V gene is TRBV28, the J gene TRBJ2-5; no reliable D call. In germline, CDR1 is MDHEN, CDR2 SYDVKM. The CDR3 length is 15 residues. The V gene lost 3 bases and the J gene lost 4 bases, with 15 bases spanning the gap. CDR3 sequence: CASSFTIGLRETQYF. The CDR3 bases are TGTGCCAGCAGTTTTACCATCGGGTTGAGAGAGACCCAGTACTTC.

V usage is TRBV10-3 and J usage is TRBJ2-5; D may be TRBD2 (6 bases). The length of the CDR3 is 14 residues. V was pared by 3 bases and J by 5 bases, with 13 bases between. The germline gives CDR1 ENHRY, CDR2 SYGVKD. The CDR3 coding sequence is TGTGCCATCAGTGATGGGGGGAGTCGTGAGACCCAGTACTTC. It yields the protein CAISDGGSRETQYF.

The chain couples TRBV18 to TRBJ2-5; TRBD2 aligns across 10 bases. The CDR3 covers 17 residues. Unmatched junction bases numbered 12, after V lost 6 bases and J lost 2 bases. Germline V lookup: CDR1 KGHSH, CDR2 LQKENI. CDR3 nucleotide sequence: TGTGCCAGCTCCCCGACACTAGCGGGGAACTATCAAGAGACCCAGTACTTC. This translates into CASSPTLAGNYQETQYF.

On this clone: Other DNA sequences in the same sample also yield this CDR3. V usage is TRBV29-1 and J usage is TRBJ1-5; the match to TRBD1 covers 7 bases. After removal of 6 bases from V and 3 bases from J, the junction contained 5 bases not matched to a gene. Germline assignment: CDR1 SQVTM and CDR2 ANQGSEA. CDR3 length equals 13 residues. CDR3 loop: CSVGTGDNQPQHF. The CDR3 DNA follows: TGCAGCGTGGGAACAGGGGACAATCAGCCCCAGCATTTT.

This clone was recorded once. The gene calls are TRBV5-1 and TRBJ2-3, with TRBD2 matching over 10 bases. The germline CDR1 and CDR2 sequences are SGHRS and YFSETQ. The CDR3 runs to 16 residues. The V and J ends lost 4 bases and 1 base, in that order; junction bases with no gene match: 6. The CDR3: CASSPGTSERTDTQYF. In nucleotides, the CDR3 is TGCGCCAGCAGCCCCGGGACTAGCGAACGCACAGATACGCAGTATTTT.

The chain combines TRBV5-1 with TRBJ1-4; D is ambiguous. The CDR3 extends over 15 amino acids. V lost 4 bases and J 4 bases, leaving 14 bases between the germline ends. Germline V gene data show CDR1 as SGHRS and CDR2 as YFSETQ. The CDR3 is CASSSRPGLNEKLFF. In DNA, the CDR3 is TGCGCCAGCAGCAGTAGGCCAGGACTTAATGAAAAACTGTTTTTT.

The CDR3 region is CASRQPGQGREQYF. Written as DNA, the CDR3 is TGTGCCAGCAGGCAACCGGGACAGGGGAGAGAGCAGTACTTC. V gene TRBV25-1 combines with J gene TRBJ2-7; 10 nucleotides agree with TRBD1. This CDR3 contains 14 residues. V lost 6 bases, J lost 7 bases, and 9 bases stayed unmatched. The germline V gene encodes CDR1 MGHDK and CDR2 SYGVNS.

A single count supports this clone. The CDR3 loop reads CASREGTGGEYGYTF. DNA for the CDR3: TGTGCCAGCAGGGAGGGGACAGGGGGCGAGTATGGCTACACCTTC. The chain recombines TRBV2 with TRBJ1-2; 12 bases line up with TRBD1. Germline CDR1 and CDR2: SNHLY and FYNNEI. V was clipped by 6 bases and J by 5 bases; unmatched bases: 7. The length of the CDR3 is 15 residues.

The CDR3 loop is CATSTGRTDSPLHF. The CDR3 nucleotides read TGTGCCACCAGCACCGGACGGACAGATTCACCCCTCCACTTT. This rearrangement joins TRBV15 to TRBJ1-6; D may be TRBD1 (6 bases). The CDR3 loop spans 14 amino acids. Deletions cut 4 bases from V and 8 bases from J, with 12 bases between. Germline values: CDR1 LNHNV, CDR2 YYDKDF (reference sequence).

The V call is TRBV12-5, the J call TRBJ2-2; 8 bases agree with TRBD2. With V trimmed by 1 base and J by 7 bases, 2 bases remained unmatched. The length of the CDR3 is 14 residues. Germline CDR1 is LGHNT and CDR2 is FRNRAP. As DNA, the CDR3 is TGTGCTAGTGGTTTGGCGGGAGGGGTCGGGGAGCTGTTTTTT. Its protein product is CASGLAGGVGELFF.

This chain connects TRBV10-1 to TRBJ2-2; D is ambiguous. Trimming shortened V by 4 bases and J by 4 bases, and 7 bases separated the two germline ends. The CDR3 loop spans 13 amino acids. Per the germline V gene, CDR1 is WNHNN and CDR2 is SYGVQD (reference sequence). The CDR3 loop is CASSVPVTGELFF. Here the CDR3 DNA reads TGCGCCAGCAGTGTGCCAGTCACCGGGGAGCTGTTTTTT.